This paragraph covers one T cell receptor beta chain sequence. This record comes from a study of T cells in Graves' hyperthyroidism and ophthalmopathy. Trimming at V came to 6 bases and at J to 3 bases, leaving 10 bases not matched to a gene. Per germline, CDR1 MNHNS and CDR2 SASEGT. This CDR3 contains 15 residues. Authors of the study amplified TCR beta CDR3 regions from RNA transcripts. Primed by the HTBI set, a first-round RT-PCR was run on the TCR CDR3. In TCRdb, the multiplex PCR reads were re-called with MiXCR into one record per CDR3 protein. Of more than 300,000 distinct CDR3 sequences in the sample, less than 15% were seen once.

Sample: blood. J is TRBJ2-5 and V is TRBV6-1, with TRBD2 matching over 7 bases. This TCR was sampled from a woman under 30 with Graves' hyperthyroidism. CDR3 DNA: TGTGCCAGCAGCCGAAGCGGGGCGTTGAAAGAGACCCAGTACTTC. Encoded protein: CASSRSGALKETQYF.